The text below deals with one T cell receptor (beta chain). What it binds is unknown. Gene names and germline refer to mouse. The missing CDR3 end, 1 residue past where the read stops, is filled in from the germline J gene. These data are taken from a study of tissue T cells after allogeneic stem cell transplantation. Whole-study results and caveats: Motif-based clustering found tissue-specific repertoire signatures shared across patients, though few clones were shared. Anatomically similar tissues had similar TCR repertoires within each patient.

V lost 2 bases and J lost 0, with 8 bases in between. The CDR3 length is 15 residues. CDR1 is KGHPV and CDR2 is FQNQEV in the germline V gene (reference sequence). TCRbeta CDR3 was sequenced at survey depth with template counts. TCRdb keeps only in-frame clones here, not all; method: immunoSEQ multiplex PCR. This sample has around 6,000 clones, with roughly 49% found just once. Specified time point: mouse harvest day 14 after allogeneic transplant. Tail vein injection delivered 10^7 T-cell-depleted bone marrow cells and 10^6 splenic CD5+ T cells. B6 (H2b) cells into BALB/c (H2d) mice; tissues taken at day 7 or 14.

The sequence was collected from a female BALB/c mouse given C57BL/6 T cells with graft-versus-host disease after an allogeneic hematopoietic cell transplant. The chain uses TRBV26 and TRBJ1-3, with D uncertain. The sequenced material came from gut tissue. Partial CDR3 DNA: TGTGCCAGCAGTCTGAAGACAAATTCTGGAAATACGCTCTAT. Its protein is CASSLKTNSGNTLY. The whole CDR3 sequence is CASSLKTNSGNTLYF.